Below, 26 T cell receptor beta chains from the same sample are listed, as sequenced in a study of read filtering for tumor transcriptome and immune sequencing. From 300 to 450 ng of RNA, a library with molecular barcoded alpha/delta and beta/gamma adaptors was made. TCRdb recomputed calls from the reads with MiXCR, one row per CDR3 protein. The data show about 130,000 distinct CDR3 sequences, 10% to 15% seen once. The sequenced sample was a population of CD138-negative cells sorted from bone marrow. These receptors all come from a donor over 35 with multiple myeloma.

This clonotype was picked up many times. The chain employs TRBV5-1 and TRBJ2-5, with TRBD2 identical over 8 bases. The CDR3 extends over 13 amino acids. Trimming removed 6 bases from V and 7 bases from J; junction bases left unmatched: 8. Per the germline V gene, CDR1 is SGHRS and CDR2 is YFSETQ. The CDR3 nucleotides read TGCGCCAGCAACGCGGGGGGCCAGGGGACCCAGTACTTC. Translating gives CASNAGGQGTQYF.

The table lists this clonotype with many counts. This may be a read error: a much more frequent sequence differs by one nucleotide. Without the conserved terminal phenylalanine or tryptophan, this CDR3 likely stems from a read error. CDR3 sequence: CSVENYNEQFL. CDR3 nucleotides: TGCAGCGTTGAAAACTACAATGAGCAGTTCCTC. The chain uses TRBV29-1 and TRBJ2-1; no definite D call. The germline V gene has CDR1 SQVTM and CDR2 ANQGSEA. The CDR3 runs to 11 residues. Trimming took off 2 bases at V and 3 bases at J, with 2 bases between the two ends.

This clonotype is judged medium-sized. This rearrangement joins TRBV30 to TRBJ2-1, with D perhaps matching TRBD1 (5 bases). Trimming pared 2 bases from V and 3 bases from J, leaving 8 bases between. Per germline, CDR1 GTSNPN and CDR2 SVGIG (reference sequence). The CDR3 length is 13 residues. This CDR3 reads CAWSKGHYNEQFF. CDR3 sequence (DNA): TGTGCCTGGAGTAAGGGGCACTACAATGAGCAGTTCTTC. The full variable domain, its missing parts supplied by reference TRBV30 and TRBJ2-1, is SQTIHQWPATLVQPVGSPLSLECTVEGTSNPNLYWYRQAAGRGLQLLFYSVGIGQISSEVPQNLSASRPQDRQFILSSKKLLLSDSGFYLCAWSKGHYNEQFFGPGTRLTVL.

This clonotype occurred a few times. J is TRBJ2-3 and V is TRBV28; either TRBD1 or TRBD2 may fit D (6 bases each). Germline-derived CDR1 and CDR2 are MDHEN and SYDVKM. The CDR3 has 14 residues. V was clipped by 6 bases and J by 4 bases, with 14 bases between them. The CDR3 loop reads CASRTGAAADTQYF. CDR3 nucleotide sequence: TGTGCCAGCAGGACGGGGGCGGCGGCAGATACGCAGTATTTT.

The sample holds many counts of this clonotype. J is TRBJ1-6 and V is TRBV6-1; D remains ambiguous. Germline CDR1 and CDR2: MNHNS and SASEGT. The CDR3 spans 13 residues. V was shortened by 2 bases and J by 12 bases, with 11 bases between the two germline ends. CDR3 in DNA: TGTGCCAGCAGTGAAACGGCCCTTTTACCCCTCCACTTT. It yields the protein CASSETALLPLHF.

This clonotype was observed once. The V gene is TRBV3-1, the J gene TRBJ1-1; D is uncertain. CDR3 length: 15 residues. Trimming removed 4 bases from V and 3 bases from J, with 15 bases in between. CDR1 LGHDT and CDR2 YNNKEL come from the germline V gene (reference sequence). CDR3 in amino acids: CASSPLGGGDTEAFF. CDR3 coding DNA: TGTGCCAGCAGCCCCTTAGGCGGCGGGGACACTGAAGCTTTCTTT.

A note on this clonotype: Being one base from a much bigger clone, this may be a read error. V usage is TRBV11-3 and J usage is TRBJ2-7; D is perhaps TRBD2 (5 bases). The CDR3 is 13 residues long. Trimming removed 1 base from V and 6 bases from J, with 10 bases in between. Germline CDR1 SGHNT, CDR2 YENEEA. As DNA, the CDR3 is TGTGCCAGCAGCTTAGGAGTGGGAGTCGAGCAGTACTTC. Translating gives CASSLGVGVEQYF.

This clonotype was counted ten times or more. The V call is TRBV11-2, the J call TRBJ2-3; no definite D call. There are 15 residues in the CDR3. Germline V lookup: CDR1 SGHAT, CDR2 FQNNGV. V was clipped by 0 bases and J by 5 bases, with 12 bases between them. The CDR3 DNA is TGTGCCAGCAGCTTAGAACCCCTAGGAGAAGATACGCAGTATTTT. Its translation is CASSLEPLGEDTQYF.

The sample holds many counts of this clonotype. The chain recombines TRBV29-1 with TRBJ2-7; D is undetermined. CDR1 SQVTM and CDR2 ANQGSEA come from the germline V gene. CDR3 length: 14 residues. V was trimmed by 0 bases and J by 1 base, leaving 10 bases between them. In nucleotides, the CDR3 is TGCAGCGTTGAAGATCGGTATGATTCCTACGAGCAGTACTTC. Translated: CSVEDRYDSYEQYF.

This clonotype was picked up a small number of times. The V gene is TRBV12-3 or TRBV12-4, the J gene TRBJ1-5; 7 bases are shared with TRBD1. The CDR3 is 14 amino acids. J lost 3 bases, V lost 6 bases, and 5 bases had no gene match. The CDR3 loop reads CASSGTAYNQPQHF. The CDR3 coding sequence is TGTGCCAGCAGCGGGACAGCTTACAATCAGCCCCAGCATTTT.

Many counts were recorded for this clonotype. The rearrangement links TRBV11-2 to TRBJ2-7, with D possibly TRBD1 on 7 matching bases. Trimming shortened V by 2 bases and J by 5 bases, and 16 bases separated the two germline ends. This CDR3 has 15 residues. In germline, CDR1 is SGHAT, CDR2 FQNNGV. Here the CDR3 DNA reads TGTGCCAGCAGCTTATCCCTAGGAGGGGGCCACGAGCAGTACTTC. Amino acid sequence: CASSLSLGGGHEQYF.

There are many counts of this clonotype. The genes are TRBV2 and TRBJ2-1; 9 nucleotides match TRBD1. The CDR3 has 12 amino acids. Germline V lookup: CDR1 SNHLY, CDR2 FYNNEI. Germline trimming cut 4 bases from V and 15 bases from J; bases unmatched to any gene: 7. The CDR3 region is CASSVGDRARFF. CDR3 DNA sequence: TGTGCCAGCAGTGTTGGGGACAGGGCCCGGTTCTTC.

This clonotype showed up many times. V is TRBV19 and J is TRBJ2-3, with a possible D match to TRBD1 (6 bases). The V end was cut by 3 bases, the J end by 8 bases, with 18 bases between. Germline V gene sequence: CDR1 LNHDA, CDR2 SQIVND (reference sequence). The CDR3 extends over 15 amino acids. The CDR3 DNA sequence: TGTGCCAGTAGTATGAGGGACACATTCTCGGGTACGCAGTATTTT. Translating gives CASSMRDTFSGTQYF.

A word on this clonotype: This probably arose from a read error, given a far larger clone one base away. J is TRBJ2-7 and V is TRBV20-1; 7 bases map to TRBD2. The CDR3 spans 14 residues. Germline V gene sequence: CDR1 DFQATT, CDR2 SNEGSKA (reference sequence). J was trimmed by 7 bases and V by 2 bases; bases with no gene match: 11. DNA of the CDR3: TGCAGTGCTAGATCCCGGACTAGGGGCCATGAGCAGTACTTC. Translated, it gives CSARSRTRGHEQYF.

On this clonotype: This may come from a read error, since a much larger clone is one base off. V gene TRBV6-2 or TRBV6-3 combines with J gene TRBJ2-1; 7 positions match TRBD1. The length of the CDR3 is 14 residues. Trimming at V came to 6 bases and at J to 5 bases, leaving 7 bases not matched to a gene. Looked up from germline, CDR1 is MNHEY and CDR2 is SVGEGT. CDR3 DNA: TGTGCCAGCAGCACCGTGACAGGGAACAATGAGCAGTTCTTC. Its protein product is CASSTVTGNNEQFF.

The sample holds a few counts of this clonotype. A much larger clone lies a single base off, so this may be a read error. This chain links TRBV3-1 with TRBJ2-3, with D unresolved. Trimming pared 1 base from V and 3 bases from J, leaving 5 bases between. The CDR3 spans 13 residues. Germline values: CDR1 LGHDT, CDR2 YNNKEL (reference sequence). CDR3 in amino acids: CASSQAWTDTQYF. CDR3 sequence (DNA): TGTGCCAGCAGCCAAGCATGGACAGATACGCAGTATTTT.

V gene TRBV2 combines with J gene TRBJ2-3, with a possible D match to TRBD2 (6 bases). Germline V CDR1 and CDR2: SNHLY, FYNNEI. Trimming took off 3 bases at V and 2 bases at J, with 24 bases between the two ends. The CDR3 consists of 19 residues. The CDR3 reads CASSDRASVGIIHTDTQYF. For the CDR3, the DNA is TGTGCCAGCAGTGACCGGGCTAGCGTAGGCATTATCCACACAGATACGCAGTATTTT.

This clonotype has just a few counts. The chain recombines TRBV5-1 with TRBJ2-7; TRBD1 agrees at 7 bases. V shed 4 bases and J 5 bases; nucleotides not matched to a gene: 12. There are 15 residues in the CDR3. CDR1 SGHRS and CDR2 YFSETQ come from the germline V gene. The CDR3 here is CASSTQTGALDEQYF. The CDR3 coding sequence is TGCGCCAGCAGCACACAAACAGGGGCCCTGGACGAGCAGTACTTC.

The chain links TRBV20-1 to TRBJ2-1; the D gene is possibly TRBD1 (5 bases). CDR1 and CDR2 from the germline V gene are DFQATT and SNEGSKA (reference sequence). The length of the CDR3 is 12 residues. Trimming pared 1 base from V and 10 bases from J, leaving 11 bases between. The CDR3 region has the DNA TGCAGTGCTAGAGCTCAAGACAGAGAGCAGTTCTTC. The encoded protein is CSARAQDREQFF.

This clonotype showed up many times. This rearrangement joins TRBV5-1 to TRBJ1-1; D remains ambiguous. From germline, CDR1 is SGHRS and CDR2 YFSETQ. Trimming pared 3 bases from V and 2 bases from J, leaving 8 bases between. The CDR3 loop spans 13 amino acids. CDR3 sequence: CASSWSSNTEAFF. Here the CDR3 DNA reads TGCGCCAGCAGCTGGTCAAGTAACACTGAAGCTTTCTTT. Full variable domain (rest looked up from reference TRBV5-1 and TRBJ1-1): KAGVTQTPRYLIKTRGQQVTLSCSPISGHRSVSWYQQTPGQGLQFLFEYFSETQRNKGNFPGRFSGRQFSNSRSEMNVSTLELGDSALYLCASSWSSNTEAFFGQGTRLTVV.

This clonotype was found a few times. V and J are TRBV20-1 and TRBJ2-2; 10 nucleotides line up with TRBD1. The CDR3 consists of 16 residues. Trimming cost V 0 bases and J 3 bases; bases outside gene matches: 4. Germline V gene sequence: CDR1 DFQATT, CDR2 SNEGSKA (reference sequence). CDR3 in DNA: TGCAGTGCTAGAGATTCGGGACAGGGGTACACCGGGGAGCTGTTTTTT. This sequence encodes CSARDSGQGYTGELFF.

The J gene is TRBJ2-1, the V gene TRBV7-3, with D possibly being TRBD1 (6 bases). Germline V gene data show CDR1 as SGHTA and CDR2 as FQGTGA. Trimming took off 5 bases at V and 1 base at J, with 15 bases between the two ends. There are 16 residues in the CDR3. CDR3 region: CASSPQGSLSYNEQFF. For the CDR3, the DNA is TGTGCCAGCAGCCCCCAGGGGAGCCTGTCCTACAATGAGCAGTTCTTC.

The sample holds a few counts of this clonotype. V usage is TRBV9 and J usage is TRBJ2-2; D possibly corresponds to TRBD1 (5 bases). The V end lost 0 bases, the J end lost 1 base, and 7 bases lay between the germline ends. The CDR3 loop spans 15 amino acids. Germline V gene data show CDR1 as SGDLS and CDR2 as YYNGEE. The CDR3 loop is CASSVGQMNTGELFF. For the CDR3, the DNA is TGTGCCAGCAGCGTAGGACAGATGAACACCGGGGAGCTGTTTTTT.

The chain carries TRBV7-8 and TRBJ1-5; 7 nucleotides agree with TRBD1. The CDR3 is made up of 14 amino acids. Looked up from germline, CDR1 is SGHVS and CDR2 is FQNEAQ. V lost 5 bases, J lost 9 bases, and 10 bases stayed unmatched. CDR3 protein: CASSPQGVEGPQHF. CDR3 DNA: TGTGCCAGCAGCCCGCAGGGGGTGGAAGGGCCCCAGCATTTT.

This rearrangement joins TRBV14 to TRBJ2-1; D possibly corresponds to TRBD1 (6 bases). Germline V lookup: CDR1 SGHDN, CDR2 FVKESK. The CDR3 is 15 amino acids. The ends were cut back, 1 base at V and 5 bases at J, with 12 bases in the middle. The CDR3 sequence is CASSQGGGEHNEQFF. The CDR3 bases are TGTGCCAGCAGCCAAGGAGGGGGTGAGCACAATGAGCAGTTCTTC.

This clonotype occurred many times. V is TRBV10-3 and J is TRBJ2-1; D is undetermined. The CDR3 contains 15 residues. Trimming left V 0 bases short and J 6 bases short, with 12 bases between. The germline V gene has CDR1 ENHRY and CDR2 SYGVKD. The CDR3 DNA follows: TGTGCCATCAGTGAGTCTGCAGGAGCGACCAATGAGCAGTTCTTC. Its protein is CAISESAGATNEQFF.